This T cell receptor (beta chain) was documented in a study of T cell responses to AZD1222 COVID-19 vaccine. Generated by immunoSEQ multiplex PCR, the TCRdb table keeps only in-frame clones and is missing some. The sample records about 140,000 clones, over 85% being singletons. The CDR3 contains 14 residues. The ends were cut back, 5 bases at V and 4 bases at J, with 13 bases in the middle. Germline-derived CDR1 and CDR2 are SGHVS and FQNEAQ. The chain links TRBV7-8 to TRBJ2-3, with D perhaps given as TRBD1 or TRBD2 (5 bases each). Here the sequenced sample was peripheral blood, taken on day 0 of AZD1222 vaccination. This receptor was taken from an adult in good health. CDR3 protein: CASSLLVGADTQYF. The CDR3 DNA reads as TGTGCCAGCAGCCTGTTAGTGGGGGCAGATACGCAGTATTTT.